This is a list of T cell receptor beta chains from one sample in a study of brain metastases from non-small cell lung cancer. The assay was immunoSEQ multiplex PCR, and TCRdb's table has in-frame clones only and misses some. The data contain about 4,900 clones, around three quarters of them singletons. The specimen was primary lung tumor tissue. The receptors were sampled from a donor at least 40 years old with non-small cell lung cancer. Both conserved end residues are part of each CDR3. D genes are given only for firm matches. Clone sizes are given selectively: once, few, many, or a class where the clone is expanded.

V gene: TRBV7-2
D gene: .
clone size: .
J gene: TRBJ2-7
CDR3 DNA: TGTGCCAGCAGCTTCGAGTTTCACGACTCCTACGAGCAGTACTTC
CDR3 protein: CASSFEFHDSYEQYF

V gene: TRBV29-1
D gene: TRBD1
clone size: few
J gene: TRBJ2-5
CDR3 DNA: TGCAGCGTTCAAGGACAGGGTCAAGAGACCCAGTACTTC
CDR3 protein: CSVQGQGQETQYF

V gene: TRBV12-3/TRBV12-4
D gene: .
clone size: .
J gene: TRBJ2-5
CDR3 DNA: TGTGCCAGCAGCCTGGCGGCGGAGACCCAGTACTTC
CDR3 protein: CASSLAAETQYF

V gene: TRBV7-2
D gene: .
clone size: .
J gene: TRBJ2-5
CDR3 DNA: TGTGCCAGCAGCTTAAATGCGGGAGAGACCCAGTACTTC
CDR3 protein: CASSLNAGETQYF

V gene: TRBV24-1
D gene: .
clone size: .
J gene: TRBJ2-1
CDR3 DNA: TGTGCCACCAGTGATAGTCAGGGAACCTACAATGAGCAGTTCTTC
CDR3 protein: CATSDSQGTYNEQFF

V gene: TRBV2
D gene: TRBD1
clone size: .
J gene: TRBJ1-4
CDR3 DNA: TGTGCCAGCGGTAACAGGGGGGGAAAACTGTTTTTT
CDR3 protein: CASGNRGGKLFF

V gene: TRBV10-3
D gene: .
clone size: .
J gene: TRBJ1-2
CDR3 DNA: TGTGCCATCAGTGAGCCGGGCGGGACGGACTATGGCTACACCTTC
CDR3 protein: CAISEPGGTDYGYTF

V gene: TRBV30
D gene: .
clone size: once
J gene: TRBJ2-2
CDR3 DNA: TGTGCCTGGAGAAAGGGGGGGGAGCTGTTTTTT
CDR3 protein: CAWRKGGELFF

V gene: TRBV11-3
D gene: TRBD1
clone size: .
J gene: TRBJ2-3
CDR3 DNA: TGTGCCAGCAGCTTAGAGGGGACAGGGGGCGCAGATACGCAGTATTTT
CDR3 protein: CASSLEGTGGADTQYF

V gene: TRBV24-1
D gene: TRBD1
clone size: .
J gene: TRBJ1-2
CDR3 DNA: TGTGCCACGTCGACAGGGGGGGACTATGGCTACACCTTC
CDR3 protein: CATSTGGDYGYTF

V gene: TRBV2
D gene: TRBD1
clone size: .
J gene: TRBJ2-5
CDR3 DNA: TGTGCCAGCATTACGACAGGGGAGACCCAGTACTTC
CDR3 protein: CASITTGETQYF

V gene: TRBV21-1
D gene: .
clone size: once
J gene: TRBJ2-3
CDR3 DNA: TGTGCCAGCTACCTGGTAGCGGGGGACACAGATACGCAGTATTTT
CDR3 protein: CASYLVAGDTDTQYF

V gene: TRBV7-9
D gene: .
clone size: .
J gene: TRBJ1-1
CDR3 DNA: TGTGCCAGCAGCCTAGTGAACACTGAAGCTTTCTTT
CDR3 protein: CASSLVNTEAFF

V gene: TRBV19
D gene: .
clone size: .
J gene: TRBJ2-3
CDR3 DNA: TGTGCCAGTAGTATTGGACAGCAGATCACAGATACGCAGTATTTT
CDR3 protein: CASSIGQQITDTQYF

V gene: TRBV4-1
D gene: .
clone size: large
J gene: TRBJ2-3
CDR3 DNA: TGCGCCAGCAGCCAAGATATAGGGTCAGATACGCAGTATTTT
CDR3 protein: CASSQDIGSDTQYF

V gene: TRBV12-3/TRBV12-4
D gene: .
clone size: .
J gene: TRBJ1-4
CDR3 DNA: TGTGCCAGCAGTTTACGGGTTGAAAAACTGTTTTTT
CDR3 protein: CASSLRVEKLFF

V gene: TRBV6-6
D gene: TRBD1
clone size: .
J gene: TRBJ1-1
CDR3 DNA: TGTGCCAGCAGTGCTCCCGGGACAGGGTCCACTGAAGCTTTCTTT
CDR3 protein: CASSAPGTGSTEAFF